A selection of T cell receptor beta chains follows, all from one sample in a study of early T cells in non-severe SARS-CoV-2 infection. TCRdb passed the 5' RACE reads through MiXCR, listing each CDR3 protein once. The table has about 21,000 distinct CDR3 sequences, over 5.5% seen once. The material sequenced was whole blood, taken at baseline. These receptors originate from an adult who was a healthcare worker with PCR-confirmed SARS-CoV-2 infection or an uninfected control (not recorded which). Each CDR3 is given with its conserved first and last residue. Fields, in order: D gene, V gene, J gene, clone size, CDR3 protein, CDR3 DNA. A D gene is named only where the DNA matches it firmly. The size field is filled for only some rows; it gives once, few, many or a size class.

d_gene: .
v_gene: TRBV4-3
j_gene: TRBJ1-5
abundance: few
CDR3aa: CASSQGTTGGPQHF
CDR3nt: TGCGCCAGCAGCCAAGGAACTACTGGGGGGCCCCAGCATTTT

d_gene: .
v_gene: TRBV30
j_gene: TRBJ1-1
abundance: many
CDR3aa: CAWVLNTEAFF
CDR3nt: TGTGCCTGGGTTTTGAACACTGAAGCTTTCTTT

d_gene: TRBD1
v_gene: TRBV7-8
j_gene: TRBJ2-7
abundance: medium-sized
CDR3aa: CASSLAAWTGGHEQYF
CDR3nt: TGTGCCAGCAGCTTAGCTGCCTGGACAGGGGGTCACGAGCAGTACTTC

d_gene: .
v_gene: TRBV19
j_gene: TRBJ2-2
abundance: many
CDR3aa: CASSPYTRVPGELFF
CDR3nt: TGTGCCAGTAGCCCCTACACCAGGGTTCCCGGGGAGCTGTTTTTT

d_gene: .
v_gene: TRBV11-2
j_gene: TRBJ1-4
abundance: many
CDR3aa: CASRAWGADEKLFF
CDR3nt: TGTGCCAGCAGGGCGTGGGGGGCGGATGAAAAACTGTTTTTT

d_gene: .
v_gene: TRBV19
j_gene: TRBJ1-1
abundance: many
CDR3aa: CASTGRWPEAFF
CDR3nt: TGTGCCAGTACCGGCCGTTGGCCTGAAGCTTTCTTT

d_gene: TRBD1
v_gene: TRBV6-5
j_gene: TRBJ2-4
abundance: .
CDR3aa: CASSRTGDAKNIQYF
CDR3nt: TGTGCCAGCAGTCGGACAGGGGATGCCAAAAACATTCAGTACTTC

d_gene: .
v_gene: TRBV10-3
j_gene: TRBJ2-5
abundance: few
CDR3aa: CAIGTQATALQETQYF
CDR3nt: TGTGCCATCGGAACGCAGGCGACAGCCCTCCAAGAGACCCAGTACTTC

d_gene: TRBD2
v_gene: TRBV20-1
j_gene: TRBJ2-1
abundance: few
CDR3aa: CSARDSGGEYNEQFF
CDR3nt: TGCAGTGCTAGAGACAGCGGGGGGGAATACAATGAGCAGTTCTTC

d_gene: .
v_gene: TRBV12-3/TRBV12-4
j_gene: TRBJ2-1
abundance: many
CDR3aa: CASRLREQGGNEQFF
CDR3nt: TGTGCCAGCAGATTGAGAGAACAAGGAGGCAATGAGCAGTTCTTC

d_gene: .
v_gene: TRBV11-3
j_gene: TRBJ2-2
abundance: few
CDR3aa: CASSLTTGAGELFF
CDR3nt: TGTGCCAGCAGCCTTACTACCGGGGCCGGGGAGCTGTTTTTT

d_gene: TRBD1
v_gene: TRBV2
j_gene: TRBJ2-5
abundance: many
CDR3aa: CASISDRGQETQYF
CDR3nt: TGTGCCAGCATTTCGGACAGGGGGCAAGAGACCCAGTACTTC

d_gene: .
v_gene: TRBV18
j_gene: TRBJ1-5
abundance: many
CDR3aa: CASSLGQSNQPQHF
CDR3nt: TGTGCCAGCTCACTCGGCCAGAGCAATCAGCCCCAGCATTTT

d_gene: .
v_gene: TRBV7-9
j_gene: TRBJ2-1
abundance: few
CDR3aa: CASSLGGPRNEQFF
CDR3nt: TGTGCCAGCAGCTTAGGAGGGCCGCGTAATGAGCAGTTCTTC

d_gene: TRBD1
v_gene: TRBV20-1
j_gene: TRBJ1-2
abundance: few
CDR3aa: CSAITTGAGGYTF
CDR3nt: TGCAGTGCTATCACAACAGGGGCAGGGGGCTACACCTTC

d_gene: .
v_gene: TRBV7-9
j_gene: TRBJ2-5
abundance: many
CDR3aa: CASSDNRAGETQYF
CDR3nt: TGTGCCAGCAGCGATAACAGGGCAGGGGAGACCCAGTACTTC

d_gene: .
v_gene: TRBV7-6
j_gene: TRBJ2-2
abundance: few
CDR3aa: CASSLATPGELFF
CDR3nt: TGTGCCAGCAGCTTAGCCACCCCCGGGGAGCTGTTTTTT

d_gene: .
v_gene: TRBV2
j_gene: TRBJ2-2
abundance: many
CDR3aa: CASSEVDKGELFF
CDR3nt: TGTGCCAGCAGTGAGGTCGATAAGGGGGAGCTGTTTTTT

d_gene: TRBD1
v_gene: TRBV2
j_gene: TRBJ1-5
abundance: .
CDR3aa: CASSQSPGTGLNQPQHF
CDR3nt: TGTGCCAGCAGTCAGAGCCCCGGGACAGGCCTCAATCAGCCCCAGCATTTT

d_gene: .
v_gene: TRBV12-5
j_gene: TRBJ1-2
abundance: many
CDR3aa: CASGLMAYGYTF
CDR3nt: TGTGCTAGTGGTTTGATGGCTTATGGCTACACCTTC

d_gene: .
v_gene: TRBV29-1
j_gene: TRBJ2-7
abundance: few
CDR3aa: CSVLDGHQRNEQYF
CDR3nt: TGCAGCGTTCTCGACGGGCACCAGAGGAACGAGCAGTACTTC

d_gene: .
v_gene: TRBV6-5
j_gene: TRBJ2-5
abundance: .
CDR3aa: CASRAPGPWGETQYF
CDR3nt: TGTGCCAGCAGGGCCCCGGGACCCTGGGGGGAGACCCAGTACTTC

d_gene: .
v_gene: TRBV27
j_gene: TRBJ2-5
abundance: few
CDR3aa: CASSRDPTGQETQYF
CDR3nt: TGTGCCAGCAGTAGGGACCCGACCGGCCAAGAGACCCAGTACTTC

d_gene: TRBD1
v_gene: TRBV3-1
j_gene: TRBJ1-6
abundance: .
CDR3aa: CASSPRTGDNSPLHF
CDR3nt: TGTGCCAGCAGCCCTCGGACAGGGGATAATTCACCCCTCCACTTT

d_gene: .
v_gene: TRBV7-6
j_gene: TRBJ2-3
abundance: few
CDR3aa: CASSLVSGRTDTQYF
CDR3nt: TGTGCCAGCAGCTTAGTGTCAGGGAGAACAGATACGCAGTATTTT

d_gene: TRBD1
v_gene: TRBV27
j_gene: TRBJ2-2
abundance: .
CDR3aa: CATKGQGNTGELFF
CDR3nt: TGTGCCACCAAGGGACAGGGCAACACCGGGGAGCTGTTTTTT

d_gene: .
v_gene: TRBV29-1
j_gene: TRBJ2-7
abundance: .
CDR3aa: CSVVGHPSRSSYEQYF
CDR3nt: TGCAGCGTTGTAGGACATCCTAGTAGGAGCTCCTACGAGCAGTACTTC

d_gene: .
v_gene: TRBV4-3
j_gene: TRBJ2-7
abundance: many
CDR3aa: CASSQATGLVTYEQYF
CDR3nt: TGCGCCAGCAGCCAAGCCACAGGGTTGGTTACCTACGAGCAGTACTTC

d_gene: .
v_gene: TRBV30
j_gene: TRBJ1-3
abundance: .
CDR3aa: CAWLGNTIYF
CDR3nt: TGTGCCTGGCTTGGAAACACCATATATTTT

d_gene: .
v_gene: TRBV5-6
j_gene: TRBJ2-7
abundance: .
CDR3aa: CASSLYRQGAEQYF
CDR3nt: TGTGCCAGCAGCTTGTATCGGCAAGGCGCCGAGCAGTACTTC

d_gene: .
v_gene: TRBV10-3
j_gene: TRBJ1-6
abundance: .
CDR3aa: CAISLDQGSPLHF
CDR3nt: TGTGCCATCAGTCTTGACCAGGGGTCACCCCTCCACTTT

d_gene: .
v_gene: TRBV15
j_gene: TRBJ2-6
abundance: .
CDR3aa: CATSRGNYGANVLTF
CDR3nt: TGTGCCACCAGCAGAGGGAATTACGGGGCCAACGTCCTGACTTTC

d_gene: TRBD2
v_gene: TRBV7-9
j_gene: TRBJ2-3
abundance: few
CDR3aa: CASSQLAGVADTQYF
CDR3nt: TGTGCCAGCAGCCAGTTAGCGGGGGTGGCAGATACGCAGTATTTT

d_gene: .
v_gene: TRBV30
j_gene: TRBJ1-1
abundance: many
CDR3aa: CAWSGSVNTEAFF
CDR3nt: TGTGCCTGGAGTGGTTCAGTGAACACTGAAGCTTTCTTT

d_gene: .
v_gene: TRBV19
j_gene: TRBJ1-2
abundance: .
CDR3aa: CASSARDAGGYTF
CDR3nt: TGTGCCAGTAGTGCCCGGGACGCAGGCGGCTACACCTTC

d_gene: TRBD2
v_gene: TRBV2
j_gene: TRBJ2-3
abundance: medium-sized
CDR3aa: CASSGPSGSTDTQYF
CDR3nt: TGTGCCAGCAGTGGGCCTAGCGGTAGCACAGATACGCAGTATTTT

d_gene: .
v_gene: TRBV20-1
j_gene: TRBJ2-5
abundance: few
CDR3aa: CSARAAGKEETQYF
CDR3nt: TGCAGTGCTAGAGCTGCCGGGAAAGAAGAGACCCAGTACTTC

d_gene: .
v_gene: TRBV7-8
j_gene: TRBJ1-5
abundance: few
CDR3aa: CVSSLARTQSNQPQHF
CDR3nt: TGTGTCAGCAGCTTAGCTAGGACACAAAGCAATCAGCCCCAGCATTTT

d_gene: .
v_gene: TRBV29-1
j_gene: TRBJ2-3
abundance: .
CDR3aa: CSGPAQGGTQYF
CDR3nt: TGCAGCGGCCCGGCGCAGGGAGGTACGCAGTATTTT

d_gene: .
v_gene: TRBV27
j_gene: TRBJ2-6
abundance: medium-sized
CDR3aa: CASSLGQSGANVLTF
CDR3nt: TGTGCCAGCAGTTTAGGGCAGTCTGGGGCCAACGTCCTGACTTTC

d_gene: .
v_gene: TRBV6-2/TRBV6-3
j_gene: TRBJ1-2
abundance: many
CDR3aa: CATGDGRANYGYTF
CDR3nt: TGTGCCACGGGGGACGGGCGCGCTAACTATGGCTACACCTTC

d_gene: .
v_gene: TRBV20-1
j_gene: TRBJ1-4
abundance: many
CDR3aa: CSARRELYEKLFF
CDR3nt: TGCAGTGCTAGACGGGAACTCTATGAAAAACTGTTTTTT

d_gene: .
v_gene: TRBV19
j_gene: TRBJ2-5
abundance: medium-sized
CDR3aa: CASSIDGATQETQYF
CDR3nt: TGTGCCAGTAGTATCGACGGAGCGACACAAGAGACCCAGTACTTC